The 27 T cell receptor beta chains below were found in one sample sequenced in a study of cytomegalovirus exposure and HLA in healthy donors (TCRdb year 2017). Libraries were prepared through the immunoSEQ multiplex PCR assay. A mixture of 60 forward primers for TCR Vbeta segments and 13 reverse primers for TCR Jbeta segments was used in the multiplex PCR. Not all clones reach the TCRdb copy of this immuneACCESS table, which keeps in-frame sequences only. Checked studies attribute under half of the gap to unresolved V genes and leave the rest unexplained. The sample yields under 200,000 clones; around 72% were counted once. The top ten hold approximately 2.3% of the sample. Source material: PBMCs. These receptors originate from a female donor in good health and CMV-seronegative.

This clone was seen more than once but under ten times. The chain employs TRBV9 and TRBJ2-3; TRBD1 aligns across 8 bases. In germline, CDR1 is SGDLS, CDR2 YYNGEE. With 2 bases clipped from V and 4 bases from J, the junction kept 3 bases outside the gene matches. The CDR3 extends over 14 amino acids. As DNA, the CDR3 is TGTGCCAGCAGCGTTCAGGGGGCCGCAGATACGCAGTATTTT. Residues: CASSVQGAADTQYF.

J is TRBJ1-5 and V is TRBV6-1, with a weak D call TRBD1 (5 bases). This CDR3 region has 14 residues. With 5 bases removed from V and 4 bases from J, the gap between germline ends came to 12 bases. Per germline, CDR1 MNHNS and CDR2 SASEGT. The CDR3 nucleotides are TGTGCCAGCAGTCCGGGACTGGGTAATCAGCCCCAGCATTTT. As protein: CASSPGLGNQPQHF.

This clone was picked up a small number of times. The chain links TRBV6-4 to TRBJ2-1, with 12 bases aligning to TRBD2. This CDR3 comprises 15 residues. V shed 0 bases and J 6 bases; nucleotides not matched to a gene: 0. Germline CDR1 and CDR2: MRHNA and SNTAGT. The CDR3 is CASSDSTSGSNEQFF. For the CDR3, the DNA is TGTGCCAGCAGTGACTCGACTAGCGGGAGCAATGAGCAGTTCTTC.

The V call is TRBV29-1, the J call TRBJ1-2; TRBD1 matches 9 bases. The V gene's germline CDR1 is SQVTM and CDR2 ANQGSEA. Unmatched junction bases numbered 7, after V lost 6 bases and J lost 5 bases. The CDR3 consists of 13 residues. The DNA for the CDR3 is TGCAGCGTCACAGGGGGCGATTTGTATGGCTACACCTTC. This codes for CSVTGGDLYGYTF.

The rearrangement uses TRBV7-9 and TRBJ2-1; D perhaps matches TRBD2 (5 bases). The V gene's germline CDR1 is SEHNR and CDR2 FQNEAQ (reference sequence). CDR3 size: 13 residues. V lost 7 bases, J lost 9 bases, and 16 bases lay in between. Written as DNA, the CDR3 is TGTGCCAGCACCCCGAGGGAGCCAGGTGAGCAGTTCTTC. Its protein is CASTPREPGEQFF.

The chain joins TRBV4-3 to TRBJ1-2; D uncertain. The CDR3 loop spans 14 amino acids. Trimming cost V 0 bases and J 2 bases, with 7 bases left between them. The germline gives CDR1 LGHNA, CDR2 YSLEER. The DNA for the CDR3 is TGCGCCAGCAGCCAAGATAGAGGAAACTATGGCTACACCTTC. The encoded protein is CASSQDRGNYGYTF.

J is TRBJ2-1 and V is TRBV4-3, with D possibly TRBD2 on 6 matching bases. CDR1 LGHNA and CDR2 YSLEER come from the germline V gene. Trimming removed 3 bases from V and 6 bases from J, with 12 bases in between. The CDR3 contains 14 residues. This chain's CDR3 is CASSQELAFNEQFF. DNA for the CDR3: TGCGCCAGCAGCCAGGAACTAGCTTTCAATGAGCAGTTCTTC.

The gene calls are TRBV7-9 and TRBJ2-7, with a possible D match to TRBD1 (5 bases). V was shortened by 5 bases and J by 2 bases, with 13 bases between the two germline ends. Germline V gives CDR1 SEHNR, CDR2 FQNEAQ (reference sequence). This CDR3 region has 14 residues. The chain's CDR3 is CASSQGVVPYEQYF. The CDR3 coding sequence is TGTGCCAGCAGCCAAGGGGTAGTCCCCTACGAGCAGTACTTC.

The chain combines TRBV4-3 with TRBJ1-1; D is perhaps TRBD1 (5 bases). The CDR3 is 17 amino acids. Germline assignment: CDR1 LGHNA and CDR2 YSLEER. The germline V and J ends were trimmed by 1 base and 0 bases, with 15 bases remaining between them. CDR3 nucleotides: TGCGCCAGCAGCCAAGGGTTCCGGGGGATCATGAACACTGAAGCTTTCTTT. Protein product: CASSQGFRGIMNTEAFF.

V is TRBV19 and J is TRBJ2-5; TRBD2 is a possible D gene (5 bases). V was clipped by 1 base and J by 5 bases, with 17 bases between them. CDR1 is LNHDA, CDR2 SQIVND, per germline (reference sequence). The CDR3 runs 16 residues. CDR3 in DNA: TGTGCCAGTAGTATAGTAGGCCGGGGAGCCGGGGAGACCCAGTACTTC. Its translation: CASSIVGRGAGETQYF. Full variable domain (rest looked up from reference TRBV19 and TRBJ2-5): DGGITQSPKYLFRKEGQNVTLSCEQNLNHDAMYWYRQDPGQGLRLIYYSQIVNDFQKGDIAEGYSVSREKKESFPLTVTSAQKNPTAFYLCASSIVGRGAGETQYFGPGTRLLVL.

The CDR3: CASSLGPTGELFF. The CDR3 region has the DNA TGTGCCAGCAGTCTTGGGCCCACCGGGGAGCTGTTTTTT. This chain joins TRBV6-5 and TRBJ2-2; D is undetermined. V was pared by 5 bases and J by 4 bases, with 8 bases between. This CDR3 contains 13 residues. Per the germline V gene, CDR1 is MNHEY and CDR2 is SVGAGI.

The chain links TRBV7-9 to TRBJ2-2; 8 nucleotides match TRBD1. V gave up 5 bases and J gave up 4 bases; unmatched junction bases: 12. The CDR3 is 17 residues long. CDR1 and CDR2 (germline): SEHNR, FQNEAQ (reference sequence). The CDR3 loop is CASSPGGRGRSTGELFF. DNA of the CDR3: TGTGCCAGCAGCCCAGGGGGCAGGGGGCGAAGCACCGGGGAGCTGTTTTTT.

This clone occurred a few times. This chain links TRBV7-2 with TRBJ2-7; tentative D call: TRBD1 (6 bases). The CDR3 loop spans 13 amino acids. Trimming took 1 base from V and 5 from J, leaving 9 bases between them. The V gene's germline CDR1 is SGHTA and CDR2 FQGNSA. CDR3 region: CASSLVGANEQYF. The CDR3, as DNA: TGTGCCAGCAGCTTAGTGGGGGCAAACGAGCAGTACTTC.

This clone came up a few times. This chain joins TRBV6-4 and TRBJ1-5, with a tentative D call TRBD1 (5 bases). From germline, CDR1 is MRHNA and CDR2 SNTAGT. The CDR3 runs to 13 residues. Trimming cost V 4 bases and J 6 bases, with 10 bases left between them. The CDR3 reads CASSGQLGQPQHF. The CDR3 region has the DNA TGTGCCAGCAGTGGACAGTTGGGTCAGCCCCAGCATTTT.

V is TRBV11-2 and J is TRBJ2-7, with D maybe TRBD2 (7 bases). CDR3 length equals 16 residues. The ends were cut back, 3 bases at V and 4 bases at J, with 19 bases in the middle. Per the germline V gene, CDR1 is SGHAT and CDR2 is FQNNGV. The CDR3, as DNA: TGTGCCAGCAGCTTTGGATTCGCGGGGGCAGAATACGAGCAGTACTTC. Encoded protein: CASSFGFAGAEYEQYF.

V and J are TRBV7-2 and TRBJ1-2; tentatively, D is TRBD1 (5 bases). CDR3 length: 17 amino acids. The V end lost 1 base, the J end lost 6 bases, and 21 bases lay between the germline ends. Germline loops: CDR1 SGHTA, CDR2 FQGNSA. CDR3 residues: CASSLGIMGGVSNGYTF. The CDR3 bases are TGTGCCAGCAGCTTAGGGATTATGGGGGGGGTATCGAATGGCTACACCTTC.

The rearrangement links TRBV13 to TRBJ2-7, with D possibly matching TRBD2 (7 bases). Germline CDR1 is PRHDT and CDR2 is FYEKMQ (reference sequence). This CDR3 spans 16 amino acids. Trimming stripped 1 base from V and 2 bases from J, with 15 bases between. The DNA of the CDR3 is TGTGCCAGCAGCTTAGCGGGGGGCCCTTTCCCCTACGAGCAGTACTTC. It codes for CASSLAGGPFPYEQYF.

This clone was detected only a few times. This sequence joins TRBV29-1 and TRBJ2-1; the match to TRBD2 covers 9 bases. In germline, CDR1 is SQVTM, CDR2 ANQGSEA. J gave up 2 bases and V 4 bases, and 3 bases lay outside the gene matches. The CDR3 has 14 residues. Written as DNA, the CDR3 is TGCAGCGTTGTAGCGGGAGAGGCCTACAATGAGCAGTTCTTC. Translation: CSVVAGEAYNEQFF.

V is TRBV30 and J is TRBJ2-1; TRBD2 matches at 8 bases. The CDR3 is 15 amino acids. V shed 0 bases and J 7 bases; nucleotides not matched to a gene: 8. The germline CDR1 and CDR2 sequences are GTSNPN and SVGIG (reference sequence). This CDR3 is CAWSVVGGARNEQFF. The CDR3 bases are TGTGCCTGGAGTGTAGTCGGGGGGGCCAGAAATGAGCAGTTCTTC. The variable domain in full, completed from reference TRBV30 and TRBJ2-1, reads SQTIHQWPATLVQPVGSPLSLECTVEGTSNPNLYWYRQAAGRGLQLLFYSVGIGQISSEVPQNLSASRPQDRQFILSSKKLLLSDSGFYLCAWSVVGGARNEQFFGPGTRLTVL.

As DNA, the CDR3 is TGTGCCAGCAGTGATCCGGGGATGGCCAAAAACATTCAGTACTTC. It is translated as CASSDPGMAKNIQYF. The chain employs TRBV25-1 and TRBJ2-4, with D maybe TRBD2 (5 bases). There are 15 residues in the CDR3. Germline V gives CDR1 MGHDK, CDR2 SYGVNS. Trimming took off 3 bases at V and 1 base at J, with 10 bases between the two ends. The variable domain in full, completed from reference TRBV25-1 and TRBJ2-4, reads EADIYQTPRYLVIGTGKKITLECSQTMGHDKMYWYQQDPGMELHLIHYSYGVNSTEKGDLSSESTVSRIRTEHFPLTLESARPSHTSQYLCASSDPGMAKNIQYFGAGTRLSVL.

The chain employs TRBV5-5 and TRBJ2-5, with a weak D call TRBD2 (7 bases). V shed 7 bases and J shed 3 bases, with 16 bases lying between them. CDR1 SGHKS and CDR2 YYEKEE come from the germline V gene (reference sequence). The CDR3 contains 14 residues. For the CDR3, the DNA is TGTGCCAGCCTAGGGGGGGTGCGGGAAGAGACCCAGTACTTC. As protein: CASLGGVREETQYF.

V and J are TRBV15 and TRBJ1-1, with D unclear. Germline CDR1 reads LNHNV; CDR2 reads YYDKDF (reference sequence). Trimming pared 5 bases from V and 1 base from J, leaving 8 bases between. CDR3 length: 13 amino acids. CDR3 residues: CATSQTSNTEAFF. In nucleotides, the CDR3 is TGTGCCACCAGCCAAACTTCGAACACTGAAGCTTTCTTT. The variable domain in full, with the rest retrieved from reference TRBV15 and TRBJ1-1, is DAMVIQNPRYQVTQFGKPVTLSCSQTLNHNVMYWYQQKSSQAPKLLFHYYDKDFNNEADTPDNFQSRRPNTSFCFLDIRSPGLGDTAMYLCATSQTSNTEAFFGQGTRLTVV.

The rearrangement joins TRBV5-1 to TRBJ2-7; 15 nucleotides agree with TRBD2. The V gene end was trimmed by 2 bases and the J gene end by 0 bases; junction bases not matched to a gene: 12. The CDR3 contains 20 residues. Per germline, CDR1 SGHRS and CDR2 YFSETQ. The CDR3 coding sequence is TGCGCCAGCAGCTTAGGACTAGCGGGAGGGCCACATATAATCTCCTACGAGCAGTACTTC. Its protein product is CASSLGLAGGPHIISYEQYF. Full variable domain (missing parts from reference TRBV5-1 and TRBJ2-7): KAGVTQTPRYLIKTRGQQVTLSCSPISGHRSVSWYQQTPGQGLQFLFEYFSETQRNKGNFPGRFSGRQFSNSRSEMNVSTLELGDSALYLCASSLGLAGGPHIISYEQYFGPGTRLTVT.

This sequence joins TRBV29-1 and TRBJ2-5; TRBD2 agrees at 9 bases. V lost 7 bases, J lost 5 bases, and 11 bases stayed unmatched. In germline, CDR1 is SQVTM, CDR2 ANQGSEA. The CDR3 runs 14 residues. The CDR3 DNA reads TGCAGCGCGGGTGCGGGAGGGTCGGGGGAGACCCAGTACTTC. This encodes CSAGAGGSGETQYF.

This rearrangement joins TRBV7-2 to TRBJ2-7, with TRBD2 matching 11 bases. Germline assignment: CDR1 SGHTA and CDR2 FQGNSA. The CDR3 covers 16 residues. V shed 5 bases, J shed 2 bases, and the junction held 8 bases outside the gene matches. This CDR3 is CASSPRLAGRAYEQYF. The CDR3 DNA reads as TGTGCCAGCAGCCCAAGACTAGCGGGGAGGGCCTACGAGCAGTACTTC. The full variable domain, with the rest looked up from reference TRBV7-2 and TRBJ2-7, is GAGVSQSPSNKVTEKGKDVELRCDPISGHTALYWYRQSLGQGLEFLIYFQGNSAPDKSGLPSDRFSAERTGGSVSTLTIQRTQQEDSAVYLCASSPRLAGRAYEQYFGPGTRLTVT.

This clone appeared a few times. The chain employs TRBV7-2 and TRBJ2-5; 7 bases map to TRBD2. Germline CDR1 SGHTA, CDR2 FQGNSA. This CDR3 region has 16 residues. J lost 1 base, V lost 3 bases, and 8 bases had no gene match. The CDR3 protein is CASSFGLGGGQETQYF. CDR3 bases: TGTGCCAGCAGCTTTGGGCTTGGCGGGGGCCAAGAGACCCAGTACTTC.

This chain uses TRBV27 with TRBJ2-5, with D maybe TRBD1 (6 bases). CDR1 and CDR2 from the germline V gene are MNHEY and SMNVEV (reference sequence). V was cut by 5 bases and J by 5 bases, with 18 bases left in between. This CDR3 contains 15 residues. This chain's CDR3 is CASSPGIDRMETQYF. In nucleotides, the CDR3 is TGTGCCAGCAGTCCCGGGATAGACAGGATGGAGACCCAGTACTTC.